A selection of T cell receptor beta chains follows, all from one sample in a study of neurological immune-mediated disorders. TCRdb itself ran the 5' RACE reads through MiXCR, one entry per CDR3 protein. The table lists tens of thousands of distinct CDR3 sequences, roughly 3.5% of them singletons. Sequenced input: PBMCs. The receptors here all came from a woman in her forties or fifties with multiple sclerosis. Each CDR3 is given with its conserved first and last residue. A D gene is named only where the DNA matches it firmly. Part of the rows lack a size; the others show once, few, many or a class for expanded clones.

-	TRBV27	TRBJ1-1	many	CASSLGPLFEAFF	TGTGCCAGCAGTTTAGGTCCATTGTTTGAAGCTTTCTTT
TRBD2	TRBV14	TRBJ2-1	-	CASSHNLAAYNEQFF	TGTGCCAGCAGCCACAATCTAGCGGCCTACAATGAGCAGTTCTTC
-	TRBV20-1	TRBJ2-2	many	CSARAPSGTGELFF	TGCAGTGCTAGAGCTCCCTCAGGCACCGGGGAGCTGTTTTTT
-	TRBV5-1	TRBJ1-2	many	CASSSPDSRASGYTF	TGCGCCAGCAGCTCGCCGGACAGTAGGGCTTCCGGCTACACCTTC
-	TRBV20-1	TRBJ2-3	many	CSASPASWADTQYF	TGCAGTGCTAGCCCTGCGTCGTGGGCAGATACGCAGTATTTT
TRBD1	TRBV5-1	TRBJ1-6	many	CASSPGGSGQGNSPLHF	TGCGCCAGCAGCCCGGGCGGATCGGGACAGGGAAATTCACCCCTCCACTTT
TRBD1	TRBV5-1	TRBJ1-2	many	CASRSDRANGYTF	TGCGCCAGCAGGTCAGACAGGGCCAACGGCTACACCTTC
-	TRBV5-1	TRBJ2-6	many	CASSLEGSGANVLTF	TGCGCCAGCAGCTTGGAGGGGTCTGGGGCCAACGTCCTGACTTTC
-	TRBV20-1	TRBJ1-1	many	CSARGRGGLVGSTEAFF	TGCAGTGCTAGGGGGAGGGGCGGACTCGTCGGGTCCACTGAAGCTTTCTTT
TRBD2	TRBV5-1	TRBJ2-5	many	CASSLPGGGMETQYF	TGCGCCAGCAGCCTCCCTGGCGGGGGGATGGAGACCCAGTACTTC
TRBD2	TRBV5-1	TRBJ2-1	many	CASSAGLAGGRGDEQFF	TGCGCCAGCAGCGCGGGACTAGCGGGGGGGCGTGGAGATGAGCAGTTCTTC
-	TRBV12-5	TRBJ2-3	many	CASGAPNTQYF	TGTGCTAGTGGCGCCCCGAATACGCAGTATTTT
-	TRBV2	TRBJ2-7	many	CASLGTGYEQYF	TGTGCCAGCTTGGGGACCGGCTACGAGCAGTACTTC
-	TRBV5-5	TRBJ1-1	many	CASSREGFSEAFF	TGTGCCAGCAGCCGGGAGGGGTTTAGTGAAGCTTTCTTT
-	TRBV7-2	TRBJ1-1	many	CASSLAHQGTEAFF	TGTGCCAGCAGCTTAGCTCATCAGGGCACTGAAGCTTTCTTT
-	TRBV6-2/TRBV6-3	TRBJ2-3	many	CASSYSRSGAVDTQYF	TGTGCCAGCAGTTACTCGAGATCGGGGGCAGTGGATACGCAGTATTTT
TRBD1	TRBV7-6	TRBJ2-7	-	CASSPRGPYAYEQYF	TGTGCCAGCAGCCCAAGGGGGCCCTACGCCTACGAGCAGTACTTC
TRBD1	TRBV20-1	TRBJ1-2	many	CSASPDRAYGYTF	TGCAGTGCCTCTCCGGACAGGGCCTATGGCTACACCTTC
-	TRBV7-8	TRBJ2-2	many	CASSLGLDTGELFF	TGTGCCAGCAGCCTAGGACTGGACACCGGGGAGCTGTTTTTT
-	TRBV3-1	TRBJ1-3	many	CASSPQGSGNTIYF	TGTGCCAGCAGCCCCCAGGGGTCTGGAAACACCATATATTTT
-	TRBV25-1	TRBJ1-6	-	CASSPVVGNNSPLHF	TGTGCCAGCAGTCCAGTGGTGGGAAATAATTCACCCCTCCACTTT
-	TRBV29-1	TRBJ2-1	many	CSVPRGASSYNEQFF	TGCAGCGTCCCCCGGGGAGCTAGCTCCTACAATGAGCAGTTCTTC
TRBD2	TRBV10-3	TRBJ2-3	many	CAIRSLAGGNTDTQYF	TGTGCCATCAGAAGCCTAGCGGGGGGAAATACAGATACGCAGTATTTT
-	TRBV6-5	TRBJ2-3	many	CASSYWFSGSSTDTQYF	TGTGCCAGCAGTTACTGGTTTTCGGGGTCCAGCACAGATACGCAGTATTTT
-	TRBV27	TRBJ1-3	many	CASSPGGNTIYF	TGTGCCAGCAGTCCGGGTGGAAACACCATATATTTT
-	TRBV7-6	TRBJ2-1	few	CASSLEQSDEQFF	TGTGCCAGCAGCTTAGAACAGAGCGATGAGCAGTTCTTC
-	TRBV20-1	TRBJ2-7	many	CSAIRGYSYEQYF	TGCAGTGCTATCCGGGGGTACTCCTACGAGCAGTACTTC
-	TRBV5-1	TRBJ1-5	many	CASSLDSNQPQHF	TGCGCCAGCAGCTTGGACAGCAATCAGCCCCAGCATTTT
-	TRBV20-1	TRBJ2-2	few	CSARSRDQNTGELFF	TGCAGTGCTAGATCCCGGGACCAAAACACCGGGGAGCTGTTTTTT
TRBD1	TRBV5-5	TRBJ1-2	many	CASSLTSGTGAYGYTF	TGTGCCAGCAGCTTGACCTCCGGGACAGGGGCCTATGGCTACACCTTC
-	TRBV5-1	TRBJ2-5	many	CASSKTAQETQYF	TGCGCCAGCAGCAAGACGGCCCAAGAGACCCAGTACTTC
TRBD1	TRBV20-1	TRBJ1-2	many	CSARDSYGSRGPYENNYGYTF	TGCAGTGCTAGAGACTCCTACGGTTCTAGGGGGCCATATGAGAATAACTATGGCTACACCTTC
-	TRBV7-9	TRBJ1-4	many	CASSLRGDEKLFF	TGTGCCAGCAGCTTACGAGGGGATGAAAAACTGTTTTTT
-	TRBV28	TRBJ2-7	many	CASTPNHYEQYF	TGTGCCAGCACCCCAAATCACTACGAGCAGTACTTC
-	TRBV20-1	TRBJ1-6	many	CSATLGGRTYNSPLHF	TGCAGTGCCACCCTTGGCGGCAGGACCTATAATTCACCCCTCCACTTT
-	TRBV4-3	TRBJ1-1	many	CASSQAFGQMNTEAFF	TGCGCCAGCAGCCAGGCCTTCGGGCAGATGAACACTGAAGCTTTCTTT
TRBD1	TRBV20-1	TRBJ1-1	many	CSSGQGAQNTEAFF	TGCAGTTCCGGACAGGGGGCGCAGAACACTGAAGCTTTCTTT
-	TRBV5-1	TRBJ2-5	many	CASSLSVGTETQYF	TGCGCCAGCAGCTTGTCTGTAGGGACAGAGACCCAGTACTTC
TRBD1	TRBV10-3	TRBJ1-2	many	CAITQGQGNYGYTF	TGTGCCATCACCCAAGGACAGGGGAACTATGGCTACACCTTC
-	TRBV6-1	TRBJ1-4	-	CASSESLSSPNEKLFF	TGTGCCAGCAGTGAATCTCTGAGCAGCCCGAATGAAAAACTGTTTTTT
TRBD1	TRBV28	TRBJ2-7	many	CASSSIYDRDHEQYF	TGTGCCAGCAGTTCCATCTATGACAGGGACCACGAGCAGTACTTC
TRBD2	TRBV6-5	TRBJ2-2	-	CASSYGTSGGPTGELFF	TGTGCCAGCAGTTACGGCACTAGCGGGGGCCCCACCGGGGAGCTGTTTTTT
-	TRBV7-9	TRBJ2-2	many	CASSLERGGTGELFF	TGTGCCAGCAGCCTAGAGAGGGGCGGAACCGGGGAGCTGTTTTTT
-	TRBV12-3/TRBV12-4	TRBJ2-6	many	CASTLWSGANVLTF	TGTGCCAGCACCCTTTGGTCTGGGGCCAACGTCCTGACTTTC
-	TRBV21-1	TRBJ2-7	many	CASSKGDRDRHFSYEQYF	TGTGCCAGCAGCAAAGGGGACCGGGACAGGCACTTCTCCTACGAGCAGTACTTC